These 18 T cell receptor beta chains came from one sample sequenced in a study of shared clonotypes between healthy human individuals. The protocol was immunoSEQ multiplex PCR, while the TCRdb copy is restricted to in-frame clones and leaves out a portion. Among hundreds of thousands of clones listed, roughly 79% were seen once. Material: PBMCs. Receptors originate from a woman between 40 and 50 years old in good health. Some clones in this sample may be carry-over from other donors' samples.

This clone has a handful of counts. V is TRBV12-5 and J is TRBJ1-5; D gene uncertain. This CDR3 is 14 amino acids long. The V end was cut by 1 base, the J end by 7 bases, with 11 bases between. Germline V CDR1 and CDR2: LGHNT, FRNRAP. DNA for the CDR3: TGTGCTAGTGGTTTGGGCGGAGAGGGACAGCCCCAGCATTTT. Protein sequence: CASGLGGEGQPQHF.

The chain joins TRBV30 to TRBJ2-7; perhaps TRBD1 as D (6 bases). The germline V and J ends were trimmed by 1 base and 4 bases, with 8 bases remaining between them. Looked up from germline, CDR1 is GTSNPN and CDR2 is SVGIG (reference sequence). The CDR3 totals 12 residues. The CDR3 nucleotides are TGTGCCTGGAGTGGGACAGCGTACGAGCAGTACTTC. This translates into CAWSGTAYEQYF.

The chain has TRBV28 and TRBJ2-4; 11 bases are a match to TRBD2. Germline values: CDR1 MDHEN, CDR2 SYDVKM. The CDR3 totals 11 residues. CDR3 coding DNA: TGTACTAGCGGGAGAGGAAACATTCAGTACTTC. This gives the protein CTSGRGNIQYF.

This rearrangement joins TRBV7-6 to TRBJ2-7, with D possibly being TRBD2 (5 bases). CDR3 length: 17 amino acids. V lost 2 bases and J lost 3, with 20 bases in between. The germline CDR1 and CDR2 sequences are SGHVS and FNYEAQ. The CDR3 here is CASSLRASLGNGYEQYF. The CDR3 DNA reads as TGTGCCAGCAGCTTACGGGCTTCCCTCGGGAACGGCTACGAGCAGTACTTC.

The chain combines TRBV9 with TRBJ2-7; D is tentatively TRBD1 or TRBD2 (7 bases each). This CDR3 has 16 residues. V lost 4 bases and J 1 base, leaving 18 bases between the germline ends. Looked up from germline, CDR1 is SGDLS and CDR2 is YYNGEE. The CDR3 spells CASSPGGGPGSYEQYF. For the CDR3, the DNA is TGTGCCAGCAGCCCAGGGGGGGGCCCGGGGTCCTACGAGCAGTACTTC.

The chain carries TRBV5-4 and TRBJ1-2; 9 bases are a match to TRBD1. The CDR3 length is 14 residues. V trimming: 1 base; J trimming: 6 bases; junction bases outside the gene matches: 4. CDR1 is SGHNT and CDR2 is YYREEE in the germline V gene (reference sequence). Here the CDR3 DNA reads TGTGCCAGCAGCTTGCTACAGGGGGCAGATGGCTACACCTTC. This gives the protein CASSLLQGADGYTF.

This chain joins TRBV9 and TRBJ2-7, with a weak D call TRBD1 (5 bases). Germline assignment: CDR1 SGDLS and CDR2 YYNGEE. Between the trimmed V and J ends, which lost 0 bases and 0 bases, there was a span of 13 bases. The CDR3 has 16 amino acids. CDR3 residues: CASSVGDGRDSYEQYF. The CDR3 DNA sequence: TGTGCCAGCAGCGTAGGAGATGGCAGGGACTCCTACGAGCAGTACTTC.

V and J are TRBV7-3 and TRBJ2-3; 11 bases agree with TRBD1. Germline V lookup: CDR1 SGHTA, CDR2 FQGTGA. The CDR3 consists of 16 residues. V was clipped by 5 bases and J by 4 bases; unmatched bases: 8. The CDR3 reads CASSKGQGAGSDTQYF. CDR3 sequence (DNA): TGTGCCAGCAGCAAAGGACAGGGGGCAGGGTCAGATACGCAGTATTTT.

The J gene is TRBJ2-7, the V gene TRBV11-2; 7 bases are shared with TRBD2. CDR3 length equals 15 residues. Germline V CDR1 and CDR2: SGHAT, FQNNGV. Trimming removed 4 bases from V and 4 bases from J; junction bases left unmatched: 10. The CDR3 coding sequence is TGTGCCAGCAGCTCCTTAGCGGGCGGCGGGTACGAGCAGTACTTC. Protein sequence: CASSSLAGGGYEQYF.

This chain links TRBV6-1 with TRBJ1-1, with TRBD1 matching 8 bases. The CDR3 length is 14 residues. Trimming took 1 base from V and 7 from J; bases not matched to a gene: 5. Germline V gene data show CDR1 as MNHNS and CDR2 as SASEGT. The CDR3 sequence is CASSEERGTGEAFF. For the CDR3, the DNA is TGTGCCAGCAGTGAAGAGAGGGGGACAGGTGAAGCTTTCTTT.

With respect to this clone: The sample holds other DNA sequences that translate to the same CDR3. The rearrangement joins TRBV29-1 to TRBJ1-1; D is unresolved. The germline V gene encodes CDR1 SQVTM and CDR2 ANQGSEA. CDR3 length equals 11 residues. V lost 6 bases and J 1 base, leaving 6 bases between the germline ends. The CDR3 sequence is CSVARNTEAFF. As DNA, the CDR3 is TGCAGCGTCGCAAGGAACACTGAAGCTTTCTTT. The variable domain in full, completed from reference TRBV29-1 and TRBJ1-1, reads SAVISQKPSRDICQRGTSLTIQCQVDSQVTMMFWYRQQPGQSLTLIATANQGSEATYESGFVIDKFPISRPNLTFSTLTVSNMSPEDSSIYLCSVARNTEAFFGQGTRLTVV.

This chain connects TRBV5-4 to TRBJ2-5; 9 nucleotides line up with TRBD2. CDR3 length equals 15 residues. Germline V gives CDR1 SGHNT, CDR2 YYREEE (reference sequence). The ends lost 5 bases at V and 6 bases at J; junction bases unmatched: 11. The CDR3 reads CASRHLAGGVKTQYF. CDR3 sequence (DNA): TGTGCCAGCAGGCACCTGGCGGGAGGGGTAAAGACCCAGTACTTC.

This chain joins TRBV4-3 and TRBJ2-3; 7 nucleotides agree with TRBD2. The CDR3 length is 18 residues. V lost 0 bases, J lost 0 bases, and 9 bases stayed unmatched. Germline V gene sequence: CDR1 LGHNA, CDR2 YSLEER. Here the CDR3 DNA reads TGCGCCAGCAGCCAAGATGGGGCGGGAGAACGTAGCACAGATACGCAGTATTTT. This sequence encodes CASSQDGAGERSTDTQYF.

A word on this clone: A read error may be the cause here, since a much bigger clone is one base away. The V and J genes are TRBV11-1 and TRBJ2-7, with D tentatively TRBD1 (5 bases). The V gene lost 5 bases and the J gene lost 0 bases, with 8 bases spanning the gap. The CDR3 extends over 13 amino acids. Germline CDR1 SGHAT, CDR2 FQDESV (reference sequence). CDR3 nucleotides: TGTGCCAGCAGCCAGGACACCTCCTACGAGCAGTACTTC. This translates into CASSQDTSYEQYF.

The chain carries TRBV5-3 and TRBJ2-6; D remains unclear. TRBV5-3 is an open reading frame whose function is uncertain. The CDR3 extends over 17 amino acids. With 7 bases removed from V and 14 bases from J, the gap between germline ends came to 31 bases. The DNA for the CDR3 is TGTGCCAGAGGATTTGTAGTGGTGACAAAGTCGGGCCAACTCCTGACTTTC. It translates to CARGFVVVTKSGQLLTF.

The rearrangement links TRBV28 to TRBJ1-2; 7 bases align to TRBD1. The length of the CDR3 is 14 residues. Germline-derived CDR1 and CDR2 are MDHEN and SYDVKM. V lost 7 bases to trimming and J lost 4 bases; unmatched junction nucleotides: 9. The CDR3 bases are TGTGCCAGCACCCCCGACAGGGTCTCCTATGGCTACACCTTC. Translation: CASTPDRVSYGYTF.

This CDR3 reads CASSLEPATDTQYF. The DNA for the CDR3 is TGTGCCAGCAGCTTAGAGCCAGCCACAGATACGCAGTATTTT. The J gene is TRBJ2-3, the V gene TRBV11-2; D ambiguous. V lost 0 bases and J lost 2, with 6 bases in between. The CDR3 consists of 14 residues. From germline, CDR1 is SGHAT and CDR2 FQNNGV.

This rearrangement joins TRBV28 to TRBJ2-5; perhaps TRBD2 as D (7 bases). The CDR3 is made up of 16 amino acids. CDR1 MDHEN and CDR2 SYDVKM come from the germline V gene. V gave up 2 bases and J gave up 5 bases, with 18 bases separating them. CDR3 sequence reads: CASSLGRGPRVETQYF. The CDR3 region has the DNA TGTGCCAGCAGTTTAGGGCGGGGGCCCCGGGTGGAGACCCAGTACTTC.